These T cell receptor beta chains were read from a single sample in a study of blood T cell repertoires in COVID-19. Profiled with immunoSEQ multiplex PCR; TCRdb holds only in-frame clones, not every one. Among roughly 140,000 clones listed, about 84% were seen once. Specimen: peripheral blood. The receptors stem from a human donor in a cohort sampled during active COVID-19. CDR3s include the opening cysteine and the closing phenylalanine or tryptophan. D genes are given only for firm matches. Size values are once, few and many counts, or a class for expanded clones, and some rows have none.

d_call clone_size j_call v_call cdr3_nt cdr3_aa
. . TRBJ2-3 TRBV5-1 TGCGCCAGCAGCTTGGCGGGGGGCCGCTCAGATACGCAGTATTTT CASSLAGGRSDTQYF
. . TRBJ1-4 TRBV19 TGTGCCAGTAGGGGCGATAAGGAAAAACTGTTTTTT CASRGDKEKLFF
. . TRBJ2-3 TRBV5-5 TGTGCCAGCAGCTTGGGGGGCAGTCTTATCCTCACAGATACGCAGTATTTT CASSLGGSLILTDTQYF
. . TRBJ1-2 TRBV30 TGTGCCTGGACCCTTATAAGGCAGGGTGGTAACTATGGCTACACCTTC CAWTLIRQGGNYGYTF
TRBD1 . TRBJ1-1 TRBV13 TGTGCCAGCAGCCTAGGACAGGGGGATGTTGTCACTGAAGCTTTCTTT CASSLGQGDVVTEAFF
. . TRBJ2-5 TRBV5-1 TGCGCCAGCAGCTTGGGAGGGACAAGCCGGACCCAGTACTTC CASSLGGTSRTQYF
. . TRBJ1-6 TRBV14 TGTGCCAGCAGCCAACCAGGGGTACGCTATAATTCACCCCTCCACTTT CASSQPGVRYNSPLHF
TRBD2 . TRBJ2-7 TRBV4-3 TGCGCCAGCAGCCAGGCCAGCGGGGGGGCGTTTTACGAGCAGTACTTC CASSQASGGAFYEQYF
. . TRBJ1-1 TRBV6-5 TGTGCCAGCAGTTACTCGGCAGGGGTGAACACTGAAGCTTTCTTT CASSYSAGVNTEAFF
. . TRBJ1-5 TRBV5-8 TGTGCCAGCAGCCCCTGGGGACAAAACAATCAGCCCCAGCATTTT CASSPWGQNNQPQHF
TRBD1 . TRBJ2-3 TRBV19 TGTGCCAGCTCCTCTCGTCTCTTGTTCGGACAGGGGGCAGATACGCAGTATTTT CASSSRLLFGQGADTQYF
TRBD1 once TRBJ1-1 TRBV5-4 TGTGCCAGCAGCTTGCCCGGGACAGGTACTACTGAAGCTTTCTTT CASSLPGTGTTEAFF
TRBD2 . TRBJ2-1 TRBV4-2 TGTGCCAGCAGCGCACTAGCGGGGGGGGCTAGTGAGCAGTTCTTC CASSALAGGASEQFF
. . TRBJ1-4 TRBV15 TGTGCCACCAGCAGAGACCCCCAGGTTGTGGGTGAAAAACTGTTTTTT CATSRDPQVVGEKLFF
. . TRBJ1-2 TRBV21-1 TGTGCCAGCAGCAAAGTGTTACCCCTCGGGGGGACAGGAATTTATGGCTACACCTTC CASSKVLPLGGTGIYGYTF
. . TRBJ2-1 TRBV30 TGTGCCTGGGCGGGTTCTAGCGTTGGTGAGCAGTTCTTC CAWAGSSVGEQFF
TRBD1 . TRBJ2-7 TRBV5-1 TGCGCCAGCGCTCGTGGATTGGGACAGGGGGCCAACGAGCAGTACTTC CASARGLGQGANEQYF
TRBD1 . TRBJ1-5 TRBV19 TGTGCCAGTAGTACCGCCCGGGACAGACCCCCCAATCAGCCCCAGCATTTT CASSTARDRPPNQPQHF
. . TRBJ2-3 TRBV6-2/TRBV6-3 TGTGCCAGCAGCCCTGGGACACCGGGTACGCAGTATTTT CASSPGTPGTQYF
. . TRBJ2-7 TRBV11-1 TGTGCCAGCACCTCATGGGGGGACGCGTACGAGCAGTACTTC CASTSWGDAYEQYF
TRBD1 . TRBJ2-7 TRBV10-2 TGCGCCAGCACCGCAACTCCGGGACAGGGAGACGAGCAGTACTTC CASTATPGQGDEQYF
TRBD1 . TRBJ2-5 TRBV27 TGTGCCAGCAGTTTATCGGGGACAGGGGCAGAGACCCAGTACTTC CASSLSGTGAETQYF
. . TRBJ1-1 TRBV6-5 TGTGCCAGCAGTTACTCCCGTGGCAACACTGAAGCTTTCTTT CASSYSRGNTEAFF
TRBD2 . TRBJ2-1 TRBV24-1 TGTGCCACCAGTGATTGGGGACGGGGGGGCTCCTACAATGAGCAGTTCTTC CATSDWGRGGSYNEQFF
. few TRBJ1-5 TRBV6-6 TGTGCCAGCAGTTACCCCCAAAAAAATCAGCCCCAGCATTTT CASSYPQKNQPQHF
TRBD2 . TRBJ2-5 TRBV29-1 TGCAGCGTTGAAGGCGCTAGCGGGGGGTACCAAGAGACCCAGTACTTC CSVEGASGGYQETQYF
. . TRBJ2-1 TRBV12-3/TRBV12-4 TGTGCCAGCAGTAACAGGGAGAGAGAGCAGTTCTTC CASSNREREQFF
. . TRBJ1-5 TRBV19 TGTGCCAGTAGTCGGACAGCCACTGATAATCAGCCCCAGCATTTT CASSRTATDNQPQHF
. . TRBJ1-1 TRBV6-2/TRBV6-3 TGTGCCAGCAGTTACTCCCAACCCGGGGGAACCACTGAAGCTTTCTTT CASSYSQPGGTTEAFF
. . TRBJ1-2 TRBV7-2 TGTGCCAGCAGCTTAGGTCCGGGGGGAGGCTACACCTTC CASSLGPGGGYTF
. once TRBJ1-1 TRBV5-4 TGTGCCAGCAGCTTATCCGGGAGGGGCAGCACTGAAGCTTTCTTT CASSLSGRGSTEAFF
. . TRBJ2-3 TRBV7-2 TGTGCCAGCAGCCTAGGGGGGGGGCTTAATACGCAGTATTTT CASSLGGGLNTQYF
TRBD1 few TRBJ1-4 TRBV30 TGTGCCTGGAGTTTCACAGGGGGCGGTGAAAAACTGTTTTTT CAWSFTGGGEKLFF
. . TRBJ1-2 TRBV20-1 TGCAGTGTCAAGGGGGACTATGGCTACACCTTC CSVKGDYGYTF
TRBD2 . TRBJ2-5 TRBV19 TGTGCCAGTCGTGGGCTAGCGGGCCGATACCAAGAGACCCAGTACTTC CASRGLAGRYQETQYF
. . TRBJ1-2 TRBV28 TGTGCCAGCAGTTTATCTCAGGGGAGGGATGGCTACACCTTC CASSLSQGRDGYTF
TRBD1 few TRBJ1-2 TRBV29-1 TGCAGCGTGGTGGGACAGGGTTTTGGCTACACCTTC CSVVGQGFGYTF
. . TRBJ1-5 TRBV5-1 TGCGCCAGCAGCTTGGCGGGAGCGAGCAATCAGCCCCAGCATTTT CASSLAGASNQPQHF
. . TRBJ2-5 TRBV21-1 TGTGCCAGCAGCAAGAAGTGGGACAGCGAAGAGACCCAGTACTTC CASSKKWDSEETQYF
. . TRBJ1-4 TRBV18 TGTGCCAGCTCACCGACCTCTGGGGGGGCGCAAGAAAAACTGTTTTTT CASSPTSGGAQEKLFF
TRBD1 . TRBJ2-3 TRBV11-3 TGTGCCAGCAGCCTAGGACAGGGGAGTACAGATACGCAGTATTTT CASSLGQGSTDTQYF
TRBD1 . TRBJ1-5 TRBV18 TGTGCCAGCTCACCCCAACAGGGGGCAGGTCAGCCCCAGCATTTT CASSPQQGAGQPQHF
. . TRBJ2-1 TRBV7-2 TGTGCCAGCAGCTTAAAATTCTTCACGCCTACCTCATACAATGAGCAGTTCTTC CASSLKFFTPTSYNEQFF
. . TRBJ2-2 TRBV27 TGTGCCAGCACCCCCACAGGGATGGACACCGGGGAGCTGTTTTTT CASTPTGMDTGELFF
. . TRBJ2-1 TRBV6-5 TGTGCCAGCAGGCGGGGAGAGTCCTACAATGAGCAGTTCTTC CASRRGESYNEQFF
. . TRBJ2-7 TRBV11-2 TGTGCCAGCAGCCTCGGACAGTCTCCGGGCTACGAGCAGTACTTC CASSLGQSPGYEQYF
. . TRBJ1-5 TRBV5-8 TGTGCCAGCCTCAGGGTACTTGGGCAGCCCCAGCATTTT CASLRVLGQPQHF
. . TRBJ2-2 TRBV2 TGTGCCAGCAGGGTGGAGACAGGGAACACCGGGGAGCTGTTTTTT CASRVETGNTGELFF
. . TRBJ2-5 TRBV18 TGTGCCAGCTCACCAAATGGGCAGGGGGAGACCCAGTACTTC CASSPNGQGETQYF
. . TRBJ2-3 TRBV2 TGTGCCAGCAGTGAAGATGCGGTCGGGGGGCAGTATTTT CASSEDAVGGQYF
TRBD1 . TRBJ2-1 TRBV3-1/TRBV3-2 TGTGCCAGCAGCCAAACCGGGACAGGGGTAGAGAATGAGCAGTTCTTC CASSQTGTGVENEQFF
. . TRBJ2-5 TRBV5-1 TGCGCCAGCAGCACTGGAGTCCCCCAAGAGACCCAGTACTTC CASSTGVPQETQYF
TRBD2 . TRBJ2-7 TRBV7-2 TGTGCCAGCAGCTTAGGCCTAGCGGGGTACTACGAGCAGTACTTC CASSLGLAGYYEQYF
. . TRBJ2-3 TRBV7-3 TGTGCCAGCAGCTTAGGGCAGATCCCAGATACGCAGTATTTT CASSLGQIPDTQYF
TRBD2 . TRBJ2-1 TRBV5-4 TGTGCCAGCAGCTTGCCGGGACTAGGGGCCAATGAGCAGTTCTTC CASSLPGLGANEQFF
TRBD1 . TRBJ2-2 TRBV15 TGTGCCACCAGCCGCAGACAGGGAAGCGGGGAGCTGTTTTTT CATSRRQGSGELFF
. . TRBJ1-1 TRBV5-4 TGTGCCAGCAGACCGCCGGGGGGGATCACTGAAGCTTTCTTT CASRPPGGITEAFF
. . TRBJ2-3 TRBV2 TGTGCCAGCAGGAGATCTAATGCAGATACGCAGTATTTT CASRRSNADTQYF
. . TRBJ2-1 TRBV29-1 TGCAGCGCTACAGGGATGGGACACAATGAGCAGTTCTTC CSATGMGHNEQFF